This passage covers 26 T cell receptor beta chains from one sample sequenced in a study of cytotoxic CD8 clonotypes in ibrutinib-treated CLL. Assay used: immunoSEQ multiplex PCR; TCRdb lists only in-frame clones, some missing. The sample records roughly 150,000 clones, roughly 77% being singletons. The material was PBMCs, obtained after 12 months of ibrutinib treatment. Every receptor here comes from a human donor with chronic lymphocytic leukemia.

This chain links TRBV7-9 with TRBJ1-2; D may be TRBD1 (6 bases). V lost 1 base and J lost 4, with 13 bases in between. The CDR3 has 15 amino acids. Germline CDR1 and CDR2: SEHNR and FQNEAQ (reference sequence). The CDR3 nucleotides are TGTGCCAGCAGCTTAGATCGGACAGATGGCTATGGCTACACCTTC. It translates to CASSLDRTDGYGYTF.

This chain uses TRBV5-1 with TRBJ2-7; tentative D call: TRBD2 (6 bases). This CDR3 has 16 amino acids. V was shortened by 0 bases and J by 3 bases, with 16 bases between the two germline ends. Germline CDR1 and CDR2: SGHRS and YFSETQ. This CDR3 reads CASSLGDLRGFYEQYF. CDR3 coding DNA: TGCGCCAGCAGCTTGGGGGATCTCCGGGGGTTCTACGAGCAGTACTTC.

V and J are TRBV5-8 and TRBJ2-5, with 8 bases identical to TRBD1. Germline V gene data show CDR1 as SGHTS and CDR2 as YDEGEE. The CDR3 consists of 14 residues. The V segment lost 4 bases and the J segment 3 bases; nucleotides outside the gene matches: 5. The CDR3 reads CASSHVTGEETQYF. The DNA for the CDR3 is TGTGCCAGCAGCCATGTGACAGGGGAAGAGACCCAGTACTTC.

The CDR3 protein is CASSYSPNSAYEQYF. The DNA of the CDR3 is TGTGCCAGCAGTTACTCGCCAAACTCGGCCTACGAGCAGTACTTC. The chain links TRBV6-6 to TRBJ2-7; no firm D call. The CDR3 is made up of 15 amino acids. V was clipped by 0 bases and J by 2 bases, with 11 bases between them. The germline V gene has CDR1 MNHNY and CDR2 SVGAGI (reference sequence).

This chain connects TRBV13 to TRBJ1-6; D is perhaps TRBD1 (5 bases). The CDR3 sequence is 16 residues long. The germline gives CDR1 PRHDT, CDR2 FYEKMQ (reference sequence). Trimming shortened V by 3 bases and J by 2 bases, and 11 bases separated the two germline ends. The CDR3 loop reads CASSFSGDPYNSPLHF. The CDR3 nucleotides read TGTGCCAGCAGCTTTTCGGGGGACCCCTATAATTCACCCCTCCACTTT.

The V gene is TRBV7-2, the J gene TRBJ1-2; no clear D gene. V lost 7 bases and J lost 4, with 7 bases in between. CDR1 is SGHTA and CDR2 is FQGNSA in the germline V gene. The CDR3 spans 11 residues. The CDR3 nucleotides are TGTGCCAGCATGCTCTTCTATGGCTACACCTTC. Residues: CASMLFYGYTF.

This chain joins TRBV10-3 and TRBJ1-1, with no clear D. The CDR3 has 16 amino acids. The germline gives CDR1 ENHRY, CDR2 SYGVKD. Deletions cut 1 base from V and 1 base from J, with 13 bases between. The CDR3 here is CAISEFRAYRNTEAFF. CDR3 DNA sequence: TGTGCCATCAGTGAGTTCCGCGCTTATAGGAACACTGAAGCTTTCTTT.

This clone was seen a few times. V and J are TRBV5-4 and TRBJ1-5; D is perhaps TRBD1 (5 bases). CDR1 SGHNT and CDR2 YYREEE come from the germline V gene (reference sequence). The CDR3 is 14 residues long. V was clipped by 1 base and J by 2 bases, with 7 bases between them. In nucleotides, the CDR3 is TGTGCCAGCAGCTTGATGGGGGGCAATCAGCCCCAGCATTTT. This codes for CASSLMGGNQPQHF.

J is TRBJ1-1 and V is TRBV2; 8 bases are shared with TRBD1. This CDR3 has 13 residues. The V and J ends lost 7 bases and 5 bases, in that order; junction bases with no gene match: 6. The germline V gene encodes CDR1 SNHLY and CDR2 FYNNEI. The CDR3 DNA reads as TGTGCCAGCAACGAACAGGGGGTAACTGAAGCTTTCTTT. Protein: CASNEQGVTEAFF. The full variable domain, completed using reference TRBV2 and TRBJ1-1, is EPEVTQTPSHQVTQMGQEVILRCVPISNHLYFYWYRQILGQKVEFLVSFYNNEISEKSEIFDDQFSVERPDGSNFTLKIRSTKLEDSAMYFCASNEQGVTEAFFGQGTRLTVV.

CDR3 amino acids: CASSLTGDYGYTF. The CDR3 DNA follows: TGTGCCAGCAGCTTGACAGGGGACTATGGCTACACCTTC. The chain has TRBV14 and TRBJ1-2; 8 nucleotides agree with TRBD1. CDR1 and CDR2 from the germline V gene are SGHDN and FVKESK. V lost 5 bases to trimming and J lost 3 bases; unmatched junction nucleotides: 2. The CDR3 has 13 amino acids.

This clone was seen just once. The chain uses TRBV6-6 and TRBJ2-2, with 10 bases fitting TRBD2. V was clipped by 5 bases and J by 5 bases; unmatched bases: 2. The germline gives CDR1 MNHNY, CDR2 SVGAGI (reference sequence). This CDR3 region has 14 residues. For the CDR3, the DNA is TGTGCCAGCAGTCTTAGCGGGGGGACCGGGGAGCTGTTTTTT. Protein sequence: CASSLSGGTGELFF.

This clone has only a few counts. The chain is built from TRBV19 and TRBJ1-5; tentatively, D is TRBD1 (5 bases). The CDR3 has 13 residues. Trimming shortened V by 4 bases and J by 6 bases, and 10 bases separated the two germline ends. Germline V gene sequence: CDR1 LNHDA, CDR2 SQIVND (reference sequence). Written as DNA, the CDR3 is TGTGCCAGTAGTAGGGGCTTCGGTCAGCCCCAGCATTTT. The encoded protein is CASSRGFGQPQHF. The complete variable domain, with remaining parts taken from reference TRBV19 and TRBJ1-5, reads DGGITQSPKYLFRKEGQNVTLSCEQNLNHDAMYWYRQDPGQGLRLIYYSQIVNDFQKGDIAEGYSVSREKKESFPLTVTSAQKNPTAFYLCASSRGFGQPQHFGDGTRLSIL.

About this clone itself: This specimen includes other DNA sequences encoding the same CDR3. The chain employs TRBV5-1 and TRBJ1-4; D call uncertain. The CDR3 has 15 amino acids. Per the germline V gene, CDR1 is SGHRS and CDR2 is YFSETQ. V was trimmed by 4 bases and J by 8 bases, leaving 18 bases between them. The CDR3 DNA is TGCGCCAGCAGCACTGCTTACTTGGAGAAAGAAAAACTGTTTTTT. Its protein is CASSTAYLEKEKLFF.

The V call is TRBV18, the J call TRBJ2-1, with D maybe TRBD1 (5 bases). The CDR3 is 14 amino acids. Germline-derived CDR1 and CDR2 are KGHSH and LQKENI. The germline V and J ends were trimmed by 4 bases and 15 bases, with 22 bases remaining between them. CDR3 DNA sequence: TGTGCCAGCTCACTTACCGAAGGGGTCCACGAGGCGTTCTTC. It is translated as CASSLTEGVHEAFF.

This chain links TRBV29-1 with TRBJ1-2; 7 nucleotides match TRBD1. Trimming cost V 6 bases and J 8 bases; bases outside gene matches: 9. The CDR3 runs to 12 residues. Germline V gene lookup returns CDR1 SQVTM and CDR2 ANQGSEA. This chain's CDR3 is CSVDQGGGGYTF. CDR3 in DNA: TGCAGCGTGGACCAGGGGGGCGGCGGCTACACCTTC.

The V and J genes are TRBV9 and TRBJ2-3, with D unresolved. Deletions cut 2 bases from V and 0 bases from J, with 13 bases between. The CDR3 totals 16 residues. Germline CDR1 and CDR2: SGDLS and YYNGEE. The CDR3 sequence is CASSVKGSPSTDTQYF. The CDR3 nucleotides are TGTGCCAGCAGCGTCAAAGGGTCGCCTAGCACAGATACGCAGTATTTT.

The chain has TRBV2 and TRBJ1-1; a weak D match, TRBD1 (5 bases). Trimming pared 3 bases from V and 0 bases from J, leaving 8 bases between. This CDR3 has 14 amino acids. Per germline, CDR1 SNHLY and CDR2 FYNNEI. The CDR3 coding sequence is TGTGCCAGCAGTGAGGGGGTGGTGAACACTGAAGCTTTCTTT. This sequence encodes CASSEGVVNTEAFF. The full variable domain, in which reference TRBV2 and TRBJ1-1 provide the parts outside the CDR3, is EPEVTQTPSHQVTQMGQEVILRCVPISNHLYFYWYRQILGQKVEFLVSFYNNEISEKSEIFDDQFSVERPDGSNFTLKIRSTKLEDSAMYFCASSEGVVNTEAFFGQGTRLTVV.

The gene calls are TRBV9 and TRBJ2-1; D gene uncertain. Germline V lookup: CDR1 SGDLS, CDR2 YYNGEE. The CDR3 totals 14 residues. Trimming removed 4 bases from V and 4 bases from J, with 12 bases in between. The chain's CDR3 is CASSSPESYNEQFF. The CDR3 coding sequence is TGTGCCAGCAGCTCTCCGGAAAGTTACAATGAGCAGTTCTTC.

This chain links TRBV27 with TRBJ2-3; TRBD2 is a possible D gene (6 bases). Trimming cost V 10 bases and J 0 bases, with 26 bases left between them. Looked up from germline, CDR1 is MNHEY and CDR2 is SMNVEV (reference sequence). The CDR3 extends over 18 amino acids. The CDR3 DNA reads as TGTGCCACCCTTCTTCGACCCAGCCCGGGAGTGAGCACAGATACGCAGTATTTT. Protein product: CATLLRPSPGVSTDTQYF.

The rearrangement joins TRBV10-3 to TRBJ1-2; D is uncertain. There are 16 residues in the CDR3. CDR1 ENHRY and CDR2 SYGVKD come from the germline V gene. The V gene lost 6 bases and the J gene lost 8 bases, with 25 bases spanning the gap. CDR3 sequence: CAISPTRGGPLPGYTF. CDR3 in DNA: TGTGCCATCAGCCCCACCCGTGGAGGGCCATTACCGGGCTACACCTTC.

The rearrangement joins TRBV18 to TRBJ1-1; D gene ambiguous. Trimming took off 3 bases at V and 3 bases at J, with 17 bases between the two ends. The germline gives CDR1 KGHSH, CDR2 LQKENI. The CDR3 is made up of 16 amino acids. The CDR3 DNA is TGTGCCAGCTCACCCCGGCTTCCGGGTGCCGACACTGAAGCTTTCTTT. Translated, it gives CASSPRLPGADTEAFF. The complete variable domain, with remaining parts taken from reference TRBV18 and TRBJ1-1, reads NAGVMQNPRHLVRRRGQEARLRCSPMKGHSHVYWYRQLPEEGLKFMVYLQKENIIDESGMPKERFSAEFPKEGPSILRIQQVVRGDSAAYFCASSPRLPGADTEAFFGQGTRLTVV.

This clone was counted only a few times. This chain connects TRBV10-3 to TRBJ1-2; possibly TRBD1 for D (5 bases). Germline-derived CDR1 and CDR2 are ENHRY and SYGVKD. CDR3 length: 13 residues. V was pared by 4 bases and J by 0 bases, with 6 bases between. DNA for the CDR3: TGTGCCATCAGTGGGGACTCTAACTATGGCTACACCTTC. This codes for CAISGDSNYGYTF.

The chain employs TRBV14 and TRBJ2-1; 15 nucleotides agree with TRBD2. CDR1 is SGHDN, CDR2 FVKESK, per germline. V shed 3 bases and J 9 bases; nucleotides not matched to a gene: 0. This CDR3 has 14 residues. The CDR3 DNA reads as TGTGCCAGCAGCCAGGGACTAGCGGGGGGTGAGCAGTTCTTC. Its translation is CASSQGLAGGEQFF.

This clone showed up just once. This sequence joins TRBV6-1 and TRBJ2-7, with 7 bases aligning to TRBD1. The germline CDR1 and CDR2 sequences are MNHNS and SASEGT. Unmatched junction bases numbered 10, after V lost 6 bases and J lost 2 bases. The CDR3 has 15 residues. The CDR3: CASSARQGPTYEQYF. In nucleotides, the CDR3 is TGTGCCAGCAGCGCTCGACAGGGACCCACCTACGAGCAGTACTTC.

The chain recombines TRBV19 with TRBJ1-1, with 9 bases aligning to TRBD1. The germline V gene has CDR1 LNHDA and CDR2 SQIVND (reference sequence). J was trimmed by 4 bases and V by 7 bases; bases with no gene match: 7. This CDR3 is built from 14 residues. CDR3 in amino acids: CASNPQGAGTEAFF. The CDR3 DNA follows: TGTGCCAGTAACCCACAGGGGGCGGGCACTGAAGCTTTCTTT.

This clone was recorded only once. The V gene is TRBV5-1, the J gene TRBJ2-5; 12 bases line up with TRBD2. The trim removed 0 bases at V and 2 bases at J, leaving 2 bases unmatched. The germline CDR1 and CDR2 sequences are SGHRS and YFSETQ. The CDR3 is 16 residues long. As DNA, the CDR3 is TGCGCCAGCAGCTTGGTGCTAGCGGGAGGGCAAGAGACCCAGTACTTC. The encoded protein is CASSLVLAGGQETQYF.